A single sample gave rise to the 2 T cell receptor beta chains below, sequenced in a study of blood T cells in healthy people across ages. A J-beta primer mix and a sample-barcoded 5' primer were used in a second PCR of about 7 to 12 cycles. One entry per CDR3 protein, called by TCRdb with MiXCR from the 5' RACE reads. The top ten clones hold around 3.4% of a sample with 600,000 or so distinct CDR3 sequences, 20% to 25% of them seen once. Input material: blood. The receptors come from a man between 70 and 80 years old in good health.

This clonotype has only a few counts. The V call is TRBV6-2 or TRBV6-3, the J call TRBJ2-5; tentative D call: TRBD1 (6 bases). The DNA end is more similar to TRBJ2-7, so the J call may be wrong. Per germline, CDR1 MNHEY and CDR2 SVGEGT. The CDR3 is 14 amino acids. The CDR3 bases are TGTGCCAGCAGTACTGAAATACAGGGACACGAGCAGTACTTC. It specifies CASSTEIQGHEQYF.

This clonotype was found a few times. V is TRBV9 and J is TRBJ2-7, with D hard to call. The CDR3 consists of 13 residues. Between the trimmed V and J ends, which lost 0 bases and 2 bases, there was a span of 6 bases. Germline loops: CDR1 SGDLS, CDR2 YYNGEE. CDR3 coding DNA: TGTGCCAGCAGCGTAGGCCCAGCCTACGAGCAGTACTTC. Protein: CASSVGPAYEQYF.